Below are 25 T cell receptor beta chains sequenced from a single sample in a study of monozygotic twins with inflammatory bowel disease. TCRdb reanalyzed the 5' RACE reads and collapses them to one entry per CDR3 protein, without DNA. The table for this sample gives approximately 400,000 distinct CDR3 sequences. Sequenced material: blood. Source of these receptors: a human donor with ulcerative colitis or Crohn's disease, or a healthy co-twin of an affected twin (not recorded which).

The chain combines TRBV7-9 with TRBJ2-7; TCRdb's assignment of TRBD1 cannot be checked, as there is no DNA. Germline CDR1 is SEHNR and CDR2 is FQNEAQ (reference sequence). CDR3 length equals 15 residues. The CDR3 loop is CASSYGGQGADEQYF. The full variable domain, in which reference TRBV7-9 and TRBJ2-7 provide the parts outside the CDR3, is DTGVSQNPRHKITKRGQNVTFRCDPISEHNRLYWYRQTLGQGPEFLTYFQNEAQLEKSRLLSDRFSAERPKGSFSTLEIQRTEQGDSAMYLCASSYGGQGADEQYFGPGTRLTVT.

The chain couples TRBV21-1 to TRBJ1-2; TCRdb's D gene call, TRBD1, goes unchecked for lack of DNA. TRBV21-1 represents a pseudogene. The CDR3 has 13 residues. The CDR3 spells CASSDASWYGYTF.

V gene TRBV5-1 combines with J gene TRBJ1-2; absent DNA, TCRdb's TRBD1 call cannot be checked. Germline loops: CDR1 SGHRS, CDR2 YFSETQ. The CDR3 length is 14 residues. CDR3 in amino acids: CASSLPGQSGGYTF.

The J gene is TRBJ1-3, the V gene TRBV12-3 or TRBV12-4; the TRBD1 assignment by TCRdb is unverifiable without DNA. This CDR3 spans 16 amino acids. CDR3 amino acids: CASSFTTGYSGNTIYF.

The J gene is TRBJ2-5, the V gene TRBV12-3 or TRBV12-4; the TCRdb call, TRBD2, lacks DNA for checking. The length of the CDR3 is 15 residues. CDR3 region: CASSPSGQPRETQYF.

The rearrangement links TRBV30 to TRBJ2-2; TCRdb gives TRBD2 as the D gene, but with no DNA this cannot be confirmed. The germline CDR1 and CDR2 sequences are GTSNPN and SVGIG (reference sequence). This CDR3 is built from 15 residues. This CDR3 reads CAFSPSGMNTGELFF.

The J gene is TRBJ1-1, the V gene TRBV24-1. From germline, CDR1 is KGHDR and CDR2 SFDVKD. The CDR3 sequence is 13 residues long. Here the CDR3 reads CATIGQSNTEAFF.

The chain is built from TRBV19 and TRBJ1-1; TCRdb lists TRBD1, though no DNA is available to test this call. CDR1 and CDR2 (germline): LNHDA, SQIVND (reference sequence). The CDR3 is made up of 15 amino acids. CDR3 protein: CASRDGGTMNTEAFF.

The chain employs TRBV20-1 and TRBJ2-4; TCRdb gives TRBD1 as the D gene, but with no DNA this cannot be confirmed. Germline V gene lookup returns CDR1 DFQATT and CDR2 SNEGSKA (reference sequence). This CDR3 has 13 residues. CDR3 sequence: CSASGTGKILQYF.

The V gene is TRBV12-3 or TRBV12-4, the J gene TRBJ2-1; the TCRdb call, TRBD2, lacks DNA for checking. This CDR3 has 13 amino acids. The CDR3 region is CASSLLAGGGQFF.

The rearrangement links TRBV12-3 or TRBV12-4 to TRBJ2-5. There are 14 residues in the CDR3. The CDR3 protein is CASSPVIGWETQYF.

The chain links TRBV20-1 to TRBJ2-1; TCRdb lists TRBD2, though no DNA is available to test this call. The germline CDR1 and CDR2 sequences are DFQATT and SNEGSKA (reference sequence). This CDR3 comprises 14 residues. The CDR3 loop reads CSASSPGGHDEQFF.

The CDR3 region is CASSLGPLLLSGRVGEQYF. The chain links TRBV11-2 to TRBJ2-7; the D call from TCRdb, TRBD2, cannot be confirmed without DNA. This CDR3 contains 19 residues. Germline CDR1 SGHAT, CDR2 FQNNGV.

The CDR3 loop is CASSLEQGRGSSSYEQYF. The rearrangement uses TRBV12-3 or TRBV12-4 and TRBJ2-7; as DNA is missing, the TRBD1 call by TCRdb cannot be tested. CDR3 length equals 18 residues.

The CDR3 sequence: CASSLRSRGNYGYTF. The chain combines TRBV5-5 with TRBJ1-2; TCRdb outputs TRBD1, but without DNA this stays unchecked. CDR1 and CDR2 (germline): SGHKS, YYEKEE (reference sequence). The CDR3 consists of 15 residues.

The chain recombines TRBV5-5 with TRBJ1-2. Germline CDR1 is SGHKS and CDR2 is YYEKEE (reference sequence). This CDR3 region has 14 residues. CDR3 in amino acids: CASSLVNYRYGYTF.

The chain couples TRBV20-1 to TRBJ2-5; the D gene TCRdb calls, TRBD1, cannot be checked with no DNA. Germline V lookup: CDR1 DFQATT, CDR2 SNEGSKA (reference sequence). This CDR3 is 14 amino acids long. CDR3 residues: CSATPGSGQETQYF.

J is TRBJ2-3 and V is TRBV5-1. The CDR3 spans 13 residues. In germline, CDR1 is SGHRS, CDR2 YFSETQ. The CDR3 here is CASSLPTSDTQYF.

This chain links TRBV18 with TRBJ2-1. Looked up from germline, CDR1 is KGHSH and CDR2 is LQKENI. The CDR3 is 12 amino acids. The CDR3 sequence is CASSPENNEQFF.

This chain connects TRBV19 to TRBJ2-1. The CDR3 is made up of 12 amino acids. The germline CDR1 and CDR2 sequences are LNHDA and SQIVND (reference sequence). The CDR3 here is CASSIEYNEQFF.

The V gene is TRBV6-5, the J gene TRBJ1-1; TCRdb's D call, TRBD1, is unchecked because there is no DNA. Germline V gene sequence: CDR1 MNHEY, CDR2 SVGAGI. This CDR3 spans 16 amino acids. CDR3 in amino acids: CASSYWAVGPNTEAFF.

The chain uses TRBV20-1 and TRBJ1-2. This CDR3 region has 13 residues. Germline loops: CDR1 DFQATT, CDR2 SNEGSKA (reference sequence). The CDR3 spells CSARAQGNYGYTF.

This chain links TRBV20-1 with TRBJ1-1; with no DNA, the TCRdb D assignment of TRBD1 cannot be verified. CDR1 is DFQATT, CDR2 SNEGSKA, per germline (reference sequence). The CDR3 length is 12 residues. The CDR3 region is CSAHRGITEAFF.

The chain recombines TRBV19 with TRBJ1-5. The CDR3 totals 16 residues. From germline, CDR1 is LNHDA and CDR2 SQIVND (reference sequence). The CDR3 sequence is CASSTDRGGRNQPQHF.

V and J are TRBV28 and TRBJ2-1. This CDR3 has 14 amino acids. Germline V CDR1 and CDR2: MDHEN, SYDVKM. The CDR3 sequence is CASSLGGYDSEQFF. Based on the CDR3 plus reference TRBV28 and TRBJ2-1, the full variable domain is DVKVTQSSRYLVKRTGEKVFLECVQDMDHENMFWYRQDPGLGLRLIYFSYDVKMKEKGDIPEGYSVSREKKERFSLILESASTNQTSMYLCASSLGGYDSEQFFGPGTRLTVL.